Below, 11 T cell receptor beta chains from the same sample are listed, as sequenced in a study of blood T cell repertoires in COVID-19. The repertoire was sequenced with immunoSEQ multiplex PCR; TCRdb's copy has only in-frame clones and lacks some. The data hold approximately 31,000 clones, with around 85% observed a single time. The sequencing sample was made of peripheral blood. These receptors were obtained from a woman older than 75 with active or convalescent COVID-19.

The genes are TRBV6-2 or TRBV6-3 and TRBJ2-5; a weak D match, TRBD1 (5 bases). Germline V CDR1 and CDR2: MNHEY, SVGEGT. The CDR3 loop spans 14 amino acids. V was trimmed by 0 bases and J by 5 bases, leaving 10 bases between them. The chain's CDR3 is CASSYSGQLETQYF. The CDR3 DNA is TGTGCCAGCAGTTACTCGGGGCAGCTCGAGACCCAGTACTTC.

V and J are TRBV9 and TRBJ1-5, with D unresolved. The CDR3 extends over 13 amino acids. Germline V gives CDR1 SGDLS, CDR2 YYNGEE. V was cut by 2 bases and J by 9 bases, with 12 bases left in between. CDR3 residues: CASSVAAAGPQHF. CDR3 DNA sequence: TGTGCCAGCAGCGTCGCGGCGGCTGGGCCCCAGCATTTT. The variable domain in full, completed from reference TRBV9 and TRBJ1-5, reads DSGVTQTPKHLITATGQRVTLRCSPRSGDLSVYWYQQSLDQGLQFLIQYYNGEERAKGNILERFSAQQFPDLHSELNLSSLELGDSALYFCASSVAAAGPQHFGDGTRLSIL.

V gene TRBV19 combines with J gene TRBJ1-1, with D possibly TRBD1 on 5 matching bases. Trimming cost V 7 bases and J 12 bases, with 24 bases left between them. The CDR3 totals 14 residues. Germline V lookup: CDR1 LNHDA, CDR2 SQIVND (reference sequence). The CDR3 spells CASTTGGFTVGTFF. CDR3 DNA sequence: TGTGCCAGTACCACGGGGGGGTTTACGGTTGGAACTTTCTTT.

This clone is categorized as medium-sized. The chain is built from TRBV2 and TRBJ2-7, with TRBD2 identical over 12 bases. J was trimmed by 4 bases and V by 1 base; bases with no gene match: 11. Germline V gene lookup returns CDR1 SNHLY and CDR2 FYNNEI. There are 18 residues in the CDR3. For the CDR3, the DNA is TGTGCCAGCAGTGAAGACCTAGCGGGGGGGCCCAAGGGTTACGAGCAGTACTTC. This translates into CASSEDLAGGPKGYEQYF.

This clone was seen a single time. The CDR3 DNA reads as TGTGCCAGCAGCCAAGTTCGGGTCTCTGGAAACACCATATATTTT. Translation gives CASSQVRVSGNTIYF. The V gene is TRBV3-1 (or the pseudogene TRBV3-2), the J gene TRBJ1-3; D call uncertain. The length of the CDR3 is 15 residues. Germline CDR1 reads LGHDT; CDR2 reads YNNKEL (reference sequence). The V end was cut by 1 base, the J end by 0 bases, with 7 bases between.

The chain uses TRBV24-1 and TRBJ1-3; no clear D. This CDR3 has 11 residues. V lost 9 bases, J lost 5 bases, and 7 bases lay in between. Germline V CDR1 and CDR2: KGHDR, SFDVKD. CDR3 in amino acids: CATADRNTIYF. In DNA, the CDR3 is TGTGCCACCGCTGACAGAAACACCATATATTTT.

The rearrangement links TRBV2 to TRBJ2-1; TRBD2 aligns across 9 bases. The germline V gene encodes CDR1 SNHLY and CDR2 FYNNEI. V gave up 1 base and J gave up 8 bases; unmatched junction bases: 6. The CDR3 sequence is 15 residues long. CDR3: CASSEGTSVSHEQFF. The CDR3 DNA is TGTGCCAGCAGTGAAGGGACTAGCGTTTCACATGAGCAGTTCTTC.

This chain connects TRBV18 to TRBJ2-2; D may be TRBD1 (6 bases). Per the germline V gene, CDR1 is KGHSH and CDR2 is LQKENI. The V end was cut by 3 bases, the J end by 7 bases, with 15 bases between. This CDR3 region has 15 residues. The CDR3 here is CASSPLLQGIGELFF. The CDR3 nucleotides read TGTGCCAGCTCACCCTTACTACAGGGAATCGGGGAGCTGTTTTTT.

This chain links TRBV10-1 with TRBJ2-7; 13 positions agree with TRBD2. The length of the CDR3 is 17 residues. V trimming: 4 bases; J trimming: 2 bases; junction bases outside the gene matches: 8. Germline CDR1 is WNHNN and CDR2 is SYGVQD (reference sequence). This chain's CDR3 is CASSGAATSGRAYEQYF. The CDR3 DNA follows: TGCGCCAGCAGTGGAGCCGCTACTAGCGGGAGGGCCTACGAGCAGTACTTC.

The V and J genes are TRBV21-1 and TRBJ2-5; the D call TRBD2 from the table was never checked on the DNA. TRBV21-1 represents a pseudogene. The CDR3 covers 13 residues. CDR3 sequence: CASSNASAETQYF. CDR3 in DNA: TGTGCCAGCAGCAACGCTAGCGCAGAGACCCAGTACTTC.

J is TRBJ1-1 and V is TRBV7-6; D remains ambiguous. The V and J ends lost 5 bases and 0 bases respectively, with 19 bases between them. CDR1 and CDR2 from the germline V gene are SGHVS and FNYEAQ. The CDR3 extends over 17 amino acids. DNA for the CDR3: TGTGCCAGCAGCGCTTCCTTCTTACGAGCGATGAACACTGAAGCTTTCTTT. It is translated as CASSASFLRAMNTEAFF. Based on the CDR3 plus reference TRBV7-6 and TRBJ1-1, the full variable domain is GAGVSQSPRYKVTKRGQDVALRCDPISGHVSLYWYRQALGQGPEFLTYFNYEAQQDKSGLPNDRFSAERPEGSISTLTIQRTEQRDSAMYRCASSASFLRAMNTEAFFGQGTRLTVV.